These 25 T cell receptor beta chains were sequenced from one sample in a study of vaccination and CD4 T cells after COVID-19. Sequencing of cultured CD4+ T cell DNA used the Oncomine TCR Beta short-read assay. TCRdb reprocessed the PCR reads with MiXCR, giving one entry per CDR3 protein. The sample lists about 13,000 distinct CDR3 sequences, around three fifths seen once, with 15% to 20% in the top ten. No antigens are known for them. Treatment: roughly 10-day PBMC culture with coronavirus spike peptide pools or control peptides (ViraFEST assay). Sequenced input: CD4+ T cells from blood, cultured in vitro. The receptors originated from a human donor who had recovered from COVID-19.

The chain joins TRBV5-1 to TRBJ2-7, with 10 bases aligning to TRBD2. Per the germline V gene, CDR1 is SGHRS and CDR2 is YFSETQ. The CDR3 has 13 amino acids. V gave up 8 bases and J gave up 4 bases; unmatched junction bases: 6. In DNA, the CDR3 is TGCGCCAGTACCCTAGCGGGAGCTTACGAGCAGTACTTC. Its protein product is CASTLAGAYEQYF.

V gene TRBV24-1 combines with J gene TRBJ2-5; 7 bases are a match to TRBD1. Per the germline V gene, CDR1 is KGHDR and CDR2 is SFDVKD. The CDR3 has 15 residues. The V segment lost 4 bases and the J segment 5 bases; nucleotides outside the gene matches: 9. The CDR3: CATSDSAVQGETQYF. Written as DNA, the CDR3 is TGTGCCACCAGTGACTCAGCGGTACAGGGGGAGACCCAGTACTTC.

This chain links TRBV7-8 with TRBJ1-2, with D tentatively TRBD1 (5 bases). The germline V gene has CDR1 SGHVS and CDR2 FQNEAQ. Trimming took off 2 bases at V and 0 bases at J, with 13 bases between the two ends. This CDR3 is built from 16 residues. The DNA of the CDR3 is TGTGCCAGCAGCTTATCGGCAGGGCCTTCTAACTATGGCTACACCTTC. Protein: CASSLSAGPSNYGYTF.

The CDR3, as DNA: TGCGCCAGCAGCCCCCTGCGGGAGGCTAGTGAGCAGTTCTTC. Protein: CASSPLREASEQFF. The chain uses TRBV10-1 and TRBJ2-1; 8 bases line up with TRBD2. Trimming cost V 6 bases and J 9 bases; bases outside gene matches: 10. The CDR3 has 14 residues. Germline values: CDR1 WNHNN, CDR2 SYGVQD (reference sequence).

The V gene is TRBV5-6, the J gene TRBJ1-1, with D unresolved. This CDR3 has 14 residues. Germline CDR1 SGHDT, CDR2 YYEEEE. Between the trimmed V and J ends, which lost 1 base and 2 bases, there was a span of 9 bases. CDR3 bases: TGTGCCAGCAGCTTGCGGCTTACTAACACTGAAGCTTTCTTT. This codes for CASSLRLTNTEAFF. Based on the CDR3 plus reference TRBV5-6 and TRBJ1-1, the full variable domain is DAGVTQSPTHLIKTRGQQVTLRCSPKSGHDTVSWYQQALGQGPQFIFQYYEEEERQRGNFPDRFSGHQFPNYSSELNVNALLLGDSALYLCASSLRLTNTEAFFGQGTRLTVV.

The rearrangement uses TRBV29-1 and TRBJ2-5; possibly TRBD2 for D (6 bases). The CDR3 spans 12 residues. With 8 bases removed from V and 5 bases from J, the gap between germline ends came to 15 bases. CDR1 SQVTM and CDR2 ANQGSEA come from the germline V gene. The CDR3 DNA reads TGCAGCTTCTCCGAAGGGAGGGAGACCCAGTACTTC. Its protein product is CSFSEGRETQYF.

This chain links TRBV27 with TRBJ2-7; tentative D call: TRBD1 (5 bases). The V end was cut by 6 bases, the J end by 0 bases, with 6 bases between. Germline V CDR1 and CDR2: MNHEY, SMNVEV (reference sequence). The CDR3 totals 12 residues. This CDR3 is CASRDISYEQYF. In DNA form, the CDR3 reads TGTGCCAGCAGGGACATCTCCTACGAGCAGTACTTC.

V gene TRBV20-1 combines with J gene TRBJ2-7; 8 bases map to TRBD2. Germline V gives CDR1 DFQATT, CDR2 SNEGSKA (reference sequence). The CDR3 loop spans 15 amino acids. J lost 3 bases, V lost 6 bases, and 13 bases had no gene match. CDR3 in amino acids: CSAPRSTSGYYEQYF. The DNA for the CDR3 is TGCAGTGCGCCGAGGTCAACTAGCGGATACTACGAGCAGTACTTC.

The CDR3: CASNIQGPGEKLFF. The CDR3 coding sequence is TGTGCCAGCAACATCCAGGGGCCGGGTGAAAAACTGTTTTTT. The chain is built from TRBV6-2 or TRBV6-3 and TRBJ1-4; TRBD1 might be the D (6 bases). The CDR3 sequence is 14 residues long. The germline V and J ends were trimmed by 7 bases and 7 bases, with 16 bases remaining between them. CDR1 is MNHEY, CDR2 SVGEGT, per germline.

In nucleotides, the CDR3 is TGTGCCAGCAGCCCTCACTCCGGGAATTCACCCCTCCACTTT. Translated: CASSPHSGNSPLHF. The genes are TRBV7-2 and TRBJ1-6, with D unclear. The germline V and J ends were trimmed by 5 bases and 7 bases, with 12 bases remaining between them. Germline V CDR1 and CDR2: SGHTA, FQGNSA. The CDR3 is made up of 14 amino acids.

V and J are TRBV12-3 or TRBV12-4 and TRBJ1-2; TRBD1 matches 10 bases. J was trimmed by 7 bases and V by 5 bases; bases with no gene match: 13. The CDR3 loop spans 16 amino acids. The chain's CDR3 is CASSPQGPGTGVGYTF. CDR3 sequence (DNA): TGTGCCAGCAGTCCTCAGGGGCCGGGGACAGGGGTTGGCTACACCTTC.

The chain carries TRBV5-8 and TRBJ2-5, with D perhaps TRBD1 or TRBD2 (6 bases each). Trimming took off 1 base at V and 5 bases at J, with 9 bases between the two ends. The CDR3 is 13 residues long. Germline CDR1 and CDR2: SGHTS and YDEGEE. In DNA form, the CDR3 reads TGTGCCAGCAGCTTGTTAGGGGGGGAGACCCAGTACTTC. Its translation is CASSLLGGETQYF.

The chain employs TRBV19 and TRBJ1-2; D unresolved. The V gene lost 6 bases and the J gene lost 4 bases, with 18 bases spanning the gap. The CDR3 is 15 residues long. The V gene's germline CDR1 is LNHDA and CDR2 SQIVND (reference sequence). The CDR3 DNA is TGTGCCAGTAGAACCGTGGACCATCGGGGCTATGGCTACACCTTC. Translated, it gives CASRTVDHRGYGYTF.

This clonotype was seen a few times. V gene TRBV20-1 combines with J gene TRBJ1-1; D not certain. The V end lost 5 bases, the J end lost 3 bases, and 13 bases lay between the germline ends. Germline-derived CDR1 and CDR2 are DFQATT and SNEGSKA (reference sequence). This CDR3 region has 13 residues. The CDR3 DNA reads TGCAGTGCTGCCATTATAATTGACACTGAAGCTTTCTTT. Translated: CSAAIIIDTEAFF.

The chain combines TRBV7-2 with TRBJ1-2, with TRBD1 identical over 9 bases. J was trimmed by 2 bases and V by 5 bases; bases with no gene match: 9. This CDR3 region has 16 residues. The V gene's germline CDR1 is SGHTA and CDR2 FQGNSA. The CDR3, as DNA: TGTGCCAGCAGCCTCGACCACAGGGGGCAGAACTATGGCTACACCTTC. This gives the protein CASSLDHRGQNYGYTF.

The chain employs TRBV19 and TRBJ2-7; a weak D match, TRBD1 (5 bases). With 4 bases removed from V and 7 bases from J, the gap between germline ends came to 8 bases. CDR1 is LNHDA and CDR2 is SQIVND in the germline V gene (reference sequence). The CDR3 sequence is 11 residues long. DNA of the CDR3: TGTGCCAGTAGTAGCCAGGGAGAGCAGTACTTC. It yields the protein CASSSQGEQYF.

Within the sample, this clonotype is medium-sized. The rearrangement joins TRBV10-3 to TRBJ1-5; TRBD1 is a possible D gene (6 bases). This CDR3 has 16 amino acids. Germline lookup yields CDR1 ENHRY and CDR2 SYGVKD. Trimming shortened V by 5 bases and J by 4 bases, and 18 bases separated the two germline ends. In DNA form, the CDR3 reads TGTGCCATCAGTCCCGTTCGAGGGGGACCAAATCAGCCCCAGCATTTT. Translating it yields CAISPVRGGPNQPQHF.

This clonotype showed up just a few times. The V call is TRBV15, the J call TRBJ2-2; D gene unclear. Germline values: CDR1 LNHNV, CDR2 YYDKDF (reference sequence). The ends were cut back, 3 bases at V and 2 bases at J, with 7 bases in the middle. The CDR3 has 14 residues. This CDR3 reads CATSRDLNTGELFF. The CDR3 coding sequence is TGTGCCACCAGCAGGGACCTAAACACCGGGGAGCTGTTTTTT.

This sequence joins TRBV2 and TRBJ1-2, with D uncertain. Per germline, CDR1 SNHLY and CDR2 FYNNEI. With 6 bases removed from V and 2 bases from J, the gap between germline ends came to 16 bases. CDR3 length: 15 amino acids. CDR3 nucleotide sequence: TGTGCCAGCAGGGGATCGACTAATTCAAACTATGGCTACACCTTC. Protein sequence: CASRGSTNSNYGYTF.

This clonotype came up once. The gene calls are TRBV4-1 and TRBJ2-1, with D tentatively TRBD1 or TRBD2 (6 bases each). Trimming took off 4 bases at V and 8 bases at J, with 12 bases between the two ends. CDR3 length: 13 residues. Germline values: CDR1 MGHRA, CDR2 YSYEKL. In DNA, the CDR3 is TGCGCCAGCAGCCCCCCGGGGGCCGATGAGCAGTTCTTC. Its translation: CASSPPGADEQFF.

The chain links TRBV28 to TRBJ1-1, with 9 bases aligning to TRBD1. In germline, CDR1 is MDHEN, CDR2 SYDVKM. V lost 5 bases and J lost 6; bases outside the gene matches: 10. This CDR3 is built from 15 residues. The CDR3 sequence: CASSTPGTGQSEAFF. The CDR3 DNA sequence: TGTGCCAGCAGTACGCCCGGGACAGGGCAATCTGAAGCTTTCTTT.

The V call is TRBV19, the J call TRBJ2-1; 7 bases fit TRBD2. Germline loops: CDR1 LNHDA, CDR2 SQIVND (reference sequence). V lost 5 bases, J lost 10 bases, and 8 bases stayed unmatched. The CDR3 loop spans 13 amino acids. The chain's CDR3 is CASSVYPSGEQFF. CDR3 bases: TGTGCCAGTAGTGTCTACCCTAGCGGCGAGCAGTTCTTC.

As to this clonotype: One junction end does not reproduce the germline sequence, and a read error may be involved. CDR3: CGALLNYGYTF. The CDR3 coding sequence is TGCGGTGCCTTGCTTAACTATGGCTACACCTTC. V and J are TRBV20-1 and TRBJ1-2; D is undetermined. This CDR3 has 11 residues. Germline V CDR1 and CDR2: DFQATT, SNEGSKA (reference sequence).

This clonotype was detected only a few times. The chain is built from TRBV15 and TRBJ2-5, with TRBD1 identical over 9 bases. Germline loops: CDR1 LNHNV, CDR2 YYDKDF (reference sequence). Losses at the gene ends were 3 bases for V and 1 base for J; bases not matched to a gene: 3. The CDR3 consists of 15 residues. CDR3 bases: TGTGCCACCAGCAGGGACAGGGGTCTCCAAGAGACCCAGTACTTC. This sequence encodes CATSRDRGLQETQYF.

This clonotype came up a few times. This chain joins TRBV6-2 or TRBV6-3 and TRBJ1-1; TRBD1 matches 7 bases. Losses at the gene ends were 5 bases for V and 4 bases for J; bases not matched to a gene: 10. This CDR3 is 15 amino acids long. Germline V CDR1 and CDR2: MNHEY, SVGEGT. The chain's CDR3 is CASSHIGTVGTEAFF. As DNA, the CDR3 is TGTGCCAGCAGTCACATTGGGACAGTTGGCACTGAAGCTTTCTTT.